The sequence of this T cell receptor beta chain was determined in a study of cytomegalovirus exposure and HLA in healthy donors. Overall study results and limits: As was reported, the HLA-A and HLA-B alleles of most subjects were accurately predicted from TCR beta sequences.

This CDR3 has 16 residues. Germline loops: CDR1 LGHNA, CDR2 YNFKEQ. The V and J ends lost 1 base and 4 bases respectively, with 15 bases between them. Note on this clone: Antigen unknown.

PCR primers comprised 60 Vbeta and 13 Jbeta primers. Measured with immunoSEQ multiplex PCR; TCRdb has only the in-frame clones, and not every one. The sample table sets out 65,000 to 85,000 clones. This receptor was taken from a woman aged 55-75 years in good health and CMV-seronegative. V gene TRBV4-2 combines with J gene TRBJ2-3; possibly TRBD2 for D (5 bases). The sample consisted of PBMCs. CDR3 sequence reads: CASSQVDGILSDTQYF. CDR3 nucleotide sequence: TGTGCCAGCAGCCAAGTCGACGGGATCTTGTCAGATACGCAGTATTTT.